This TCR beta chain was sequenced during a study of blood T cell repertoires in COVID-19. About the research overall: PBMCs, B-cell-depleted T cells, or T cells were the source of the cDNA or gDNA that made up the material.

From germline, CDR1 is MDHEN and CDR2 SYDVKM. V was clipped by 5 bases and J by 0 bases, with 11 bases between them. The CDR3 has 16 amino acids. As handled by the study authors: The assay estimated nucleated cells by amplifying reference gene primers. This table comes from immunoSEQ multiplex PCR, and its TCRdb copy is limited to in-frame clones, with some not included. The V and J calls and the clone size are those of that table, but D and trimming were determined from the DNA. The data show roughly 250,000 clones, approximately 82% seen once. The V call is TRBV28, the J call TRBJ2-6, with D unclear. This TCR was sampled from a woman older than 75 with active or convalescent COVID-19. Material for sequencing was peripheral blood. CDR3 DNA sequence: TGTGCCAGCAGTCGGAGACGGAACTCTGGGGCCAACGTCCTGACTTTC. Translation: CASSRRRNSGANVLTF.